These 20 T cell receptor beta chains were sequenced from one sample in a study of beta chain features in type 1 diabetes. Notes on the study in general: Within each of all four CD4+ subsets, Type 1 diabetes patients had TCRB CDR3s that were moderately but significantly shorter.

Antigens of these TCRs are unknown. Expressed TCRB transcripts were sequenced after all isolated RNA was converted to cDNA. Assay used: immunoSEQ multiplex PCR; TCRdb lists only in-frame clones, some missing. The table has under 350,000 clones, 20% to 25% seen once. The sample consisted of naive CD4+ T cells from blood. These receptors were taken from a woman between 25 and 40 years old with type 1 diabetes.

This clone was counted between two and nine times. J is TRBJ2-5 and V is TRBV4-1, with unresolved D. The CDR3 is made up of 13 amino acids. The germline gives CDR1 MGHRA, CDR2 YSYEKL. Trimming pared 1 base from V and 4 bases from J, leaving 7 bases between. This CDR3 reads CASSQGVPETQYF. The CDR3 nucleotides read TGCGCCAGCAGCCAAGGAGTCCCAGAGACCCAGTACTTC.

The chain uses TRBV19 and TRBJ1-5; TRBD1 might be the D (6 bases). V was clipped by 4 bases and J by 0 bases, with 19 bases between them. The CDR3 sequence is 18 residues long. Germline V gene data show CDR1 as LNHDA and CDR2 as SQIVND (reference sequence). CDR3: CASSSNLDSLSSNQPQHF. Here the CDR3 DNA reads TGTGCCAGTAGTAGCAACCTGGACAGCCTCTCTAGCAATCAGCCCCAGCATTTT.

The chain is built from TRBV7-9 and TRBJ1-5; D call uncertain. CDR3 length equals 15 residues. Germline CDR1 SEHNR, CDR2 FQNEAQ (reference sequence). The V end was cut by 1 base, the J end by 0 bases, with 7 bases between. The CDR3 here is CASSLGQASNQPQHF. DNA for the CDR3: TGTGCCAGCAGCTTAGGTCAGGCTAGCAATCAGCCCCAGCATTTT.

This clone occurred a few times. The chain uses TRBV19 and TRBJ2-2; 9 bases line up with TRBD2. This CDR3 is 16 amino acids long. V lost 5 bases, J lost 7 bases, and 11 bases stayed unmatched. Germline assignment: CDR1 LNHDA and CDR2 SQIVND (reference sequence). As DNA, the CDR3 is TGTGCCAGTAGTTGGCGCGGGAGGGCCTCTGGCGGGGAGCTGTTTTTT. Amino acids: CASSWRGRASGGELFF.

In this sample, this clone turned up a few times. The genes are TRBV4-1 and TRBJ1-2, with D tentatively TRBD1 (5 bases). This CDR3 is built from 15 residues. The ends were cut back, 0 bases at V and 5 bases at J, with 13 bases in the middle. Per germline, CDR1 MGHRA and CDR2 YSYEKL. The CDR3 region has the DNA TGCGCCAGCAGCCAAGATCCCACAGGTTCATATGGCTACACCTTC. This encodes CASSQDPTGSYGYTF.

The chain is built from TRBV27 and TRBJ2-1; 8 bases match TRBD2. This CDR3 spans 15 amino acids. The germline V gene has CDR1 MNHEY and CDR2 SMNVEV (reference sequence). The V gene end was trimmed by 5 bases and the J gene end by 2 bases; junction bases not matched to a gene: 5. For the CDR3, the DNA is TGTGCCAGCAGTCTCACTAGCGGAACCTACAATGAGCAGTTCTTC. Amino acids: CASSLTSGTYNEQFF.

J is TRBJ2-6 and V is TRBV19, with D possibly TRBD2 on 6 matching bases. Trimming stripped 9 bases from V and 4 bases from J, with 13 bases between. The germline V gene has CDR1 LNHDA and CDR2 SQIVND (reference sequence). The CDR3 extends over 14 amino acids. Here the CDR3 DNA reads TGTGCCAGCGCGCGGGGCGCCGGGGCCAACGTCCTGACTTTC. It translates to CASARGAGANVLTF.

This clone was seen a few times. The V gene is TRBV6-1, the J gene TRBJ2-5; 15 bases match TRBD2. V lost 4 bases, J lost 5 bases, and 5 bases stayed unmatched. The CDR3 covers 16 residues. The germline CDR1 and CDR2 sequences are MNHNS and SASEGT. The CDR3 nucleotides are TGTGCCAGCAGTGTGGGACTAGCGGGAGGAAGGGAGACCCAGTACTTC. Amino acid sequence: CASSVGLAGGRETQYF.

J is TRBJ2-1 and V is TRBV7-9; D is possibly TRBD2 (6 bases). The CDR3 has 16 residues. Trimming shortened V by 1 base and J by 3 bases, and 13 bases separated the two germline ends. Germline CDR1 reads SEHNR; CDR2 reads FQNEAQ (reference sequence). This CDR3 is CASSLGAGGDYNEQFF. The CDR3 DNA follows: TGTGCCAGCAGCTTAGGAGCCGGGGGAGACTACAATGAGCAGTTCTTC.

V and J are TRBV23-1 and TRBJ2-2, with 7 bases aligning to TRBD1. TRBV23-1 qualifies as an ORF whose function is uncertain. The CDR3 is 16 amino acids. Unmatched junction bases numbered 8, after V lost 2 bases and J lost 5 bases. Here the CDR3 DNA reads TGCGCCAGCAGTCAAGCTAGTGCAGGGGGAACCGGGGAGCTGTTTTTT. Protein: CASSQASAGGTGELFF.

This clone turned up a few times. The rearrangement links TRBV2 to TRBJ2-2; a possible D gene is TRBD2 (5 bases). The CDR3 length is 14 residues. Germline V gene data show CDR1 as SNHLY and CDR2 as FYNNEI. V was cut by 10 bases and J by 2 bases, with 14 bases left in between. CDR3 protein: CATLEEINTGELFF. Here the CDR3 DNA reads TGTGCCACCTTGGAGGAGATAAACACCGGGGAGCTGTTTTTT. Complete variable domain (other parts from reference TRBV2 and TRBJ2-2): EPEVTQTPSHQVTQMGQEVILRCVPISNHLYFYWYRQILGQKVEFLVSFYNNEISEKSEIFDDQFSVERPDGSNFTLKIRSTKLEDSAMYFCATLEEINTGELFFGEGSRLTVL.

This chain connects TRBV6-1 to TRBJ1-5, with 7 bases lining up with TRBD1. In germline, CDR1 is MNHNS, CDR2 SASEGT. The CDR3 contains 15 residues. V gave up 0 bases and J gave up 3 bases; unmatched junction bases: 2. The CDR3 DNA is TGTGCCAGCAGTGAAGCGGACAGGTACAATCAGCCCCAGCATTTT. Protein product: CASSEADRYNQPQHF.

The rearrangement uses TRBV6-5 and TRBJ2-2, with D uncertain. The CDR3 runs to 14 residues. Germline V CDR1 and CDR2: MNHEY, SVGAGI. V shed 0 bases and J shed 1 base, with 3 bases lying between them. The CDR3 nucleotides read TGTGCCAGCAGTTACTCACAGAACACCGGGGAGCTGTTTTTT. The encoded protein is CASSYSQNTGELFF.

V usage is TRBV11-3 and J usage is TRBJ2-1; TRBD1 aligns across 7 bases. Germline CDR1 SGHNT, CDR2 YENEEA. J was trimmed by 3 bases and V by 5 bases; bases with no gene match: 7. CDR3 size: 15 residues. CDR3 loop: CASSEIYRGYNEQFF. CDR3 coding DNA: TGTGCCAGCAGCGAAATATACAGGGGCTACAATGAGCAGTTCTTC.

V usage is TRBV29-1 and J usage is TRBJ1-1, with D uncertain. Germline lookup yields CDR1 SQVTM and CDR2 ANQGSEA. The CDR3 is 13 amino acids. The germline V and J ends were trimmed by 4 bases and 6 bases, with 15 bases remaining between them. The CDR3: CSVVTGRGAEAFF. CDR3 coding DNA: TGCAGCGTTGTAACGGGTAGAGGCGCTGAAGCTTTCTTT.

With respect to this clone: Different DNA sequences within this sample yield the same CDR3. The rearrangement uses TRBV18 and TRBJ2-1; D ambiguous. V lost 0 bases, J lost 0 bases, and 3 bases lay in between. This CDR3 comprises 14 residues. CDR1 is KGHSH, CDR2 LQKENI, per germline. Here the CDR3 reads CASSPPSSYNEQFF. The DNA of the CDR3 is TGTGCCAGCTCACCACCCAGCTCCTACAATGAGCAGTTCTTC.

The chain links TRBV7-3 to TRBJ2-3; 8 bases line up with TRBD2. The V gene end was trimmed by 1 base and the J gene end by 5 bases; junction bases not matched to a gene: 5. CDR3 length equals 15 residues. Per germline, CDR1 SGHTA and CDR2 FQGTGA. The CDR3 here is CASSLKAGVVDTQYF. In nucleotides, the CDR3 is TGTGCCAGCAGCTTAAAAGCGGGAGTGGTAGATACGCAGTATTTT. Together with reference TRBV7-3 and TRBJ2-3, the CDR3 gives the full variable domain: GAGVSQTPSNKVTEKGKYVELRCDPISGHTALYWYRQSLGQGPEFLIYFQGTGAADDSGLPNDRFFAVRPEGSVSTLKIQRTERGDSAVYLCASSLKAGVVDTQYFGPGTRLTVL.

This clone was seen more than once but under ten times. The chain recombines TRBV2 with TRBJ2-6; perhaps TRBD1 as D (5 bases). Germline V gene sequence: CDR1 SNHLY, CDR2 FYNNEI. The CDR3 contains 14 residues. Trimming removed 4 bases at V and 4 bases at J, with 8 bases between. CDR3 protein: CASSGRQGANVLTF. In nucleotides, the CDR3 is TGTGCCAGCAGTGGCCGACAGGGGGCCAACGTCCTGACTTTC.

The gene calls are TRBV6-1 and TRBJ2-7, with D perhaps matching TRBD2 (5 bases). V was shortened by 2 bases and J by 4 bases, with 12 bases between the two germline ends. This CDR3 region has 14 residues. Germline loops: CDR1 MNHNS, CDR2 SASEGT. The CDR3 DNA reads TGTGCCAGCAGTGAAACGGGTACGGGGTACGAGCAGTACTTC. Its protein is CASSETGTGYEQYF.

This chain connects TRBV20-1 to TRBJ2-1; D not certain. Germline values: CDR1 DFQATT, CDR2 SNEGSKA (reference sequence). The CDR3 is made up of 10 amino acids. With 3 bases removed from V and 6 bases from J, the gap between germline ends came to 3 bases. The CDR3 region is CSASSNEQFF. In DNA, the CDR3 is TGCAGTGCTAGCAGCAATGAGCAGTTCTTC.